This T cell receptor (beta chain) was sequenced for a study of blood T cells in healthy people across ages (dated by TCRdb to the mid-2010s). About the investigation overall: In model experiments, roughly one uniquely barcoded TCR beta cDNA molecule per two T cells was captured by template switching. Age-related changes in TCR beta repertoire diversity were measured in the study by deep sequencing normalized with unique cDNA molecular identifiers. The donors were divided into four age groups: young (average around 17 years), middle-aged (roughly 42), aged (roughly 60) and long-lived (roughly 86). To avoid experimental bias, donors of different ages were spread randomly across the sequencing lanes. For two donors (one aged 18 to 30 and one aged 80 or older), the study analyzed two additional independent replicas of 1 million unique cDNA reads from the same blood draw.

Per the germline V gene (reference sequence), SGHNT is the CDR1 and YYREEE is the CDR2. V is cut by 4 bases and J by 0 bases, and the space between the germline ends is 17 bases. Including the terminal cysteine and phenylalanine, the CDR3 comprises 17 residues. The only DNA kept is the CDR3, 51 bases in frame from the first base. Broader findings and caveats from the paper: Donor CMV infection status was unknown, potentially confounding age-related changes in expanded clonotypes. Estimates of total diversity based on one million sequenced T cells were considered lower bounds and underestimates. Observed TCR beta diversity per million T cells fell roughly linearly with age, and a significant reduction was already apparent by age roughly 40. Compared with the aged group, the long-lived group had more naive CD4+ T cells, fewer expanded clones and increased TCR diversity, suggesting age selection. Because profiling used bulk unsorted PBMCs, naive and antigen-experienced compartments could not be compared conclusively. The percentage of naive T cells measured by flow cytometry correlated strongly with observed TCR beta diversity.

Donors were 39 systemically healthy Caucasian individuals from Russia aged roughly 6 to 90 years. Each donor gave approximately 10 milliliters of peripheral blood, collected into EDTA-treated Vacutainer tubes. PBMCs were isolated by Ficoll-Paque density-gradient centrifugation, with at least 7 million obtained per sample. Trizol reagent was used to extract total RNA from the PBMCs, yielding at least 5.5 micrograms per sample. For every donor, flow cytometry on a PBMC aliquot measured the percentage of naive CD45RAhigh/CD27high T cells. Library preparation used 5' RACE. The run used an Illumina HiSeq 2500. A second PCR of about 7 to 12 cycles was performed with a sample-barcoded 5' primer and a J-beta primer mix. A template-switch 5' adaptor carrying 12 random nucleotides introduced a unique molecular identifier onto each TCR beta cDNA molecule. At least 2.5 million CDR3-containing paired-end reads were obtained from each sample. First-strand cDNA was synthesized from all RNA with the Mint cDNA synthesis kit, primed by a TRBC-specific oligonucleotide. Following uracil-DNA glycosylase treatment, all cDNA underwent a first 18-cycle PCR with the universal primers M1SS and BC2_uni_R. Per the authors' processing: For normalization, 1 million high-quality reads were randomly selected from each sample, with every read carrying a distinct molecular identifier. Reads with shared molecular identifiers were discarded instead of being binned into consensus sequences. MiTCR, run with a Q25 quality threshold and the strictest error-elimination algorithm, handled CDR3 identification, clonotype clustering and error correction. A nonparametric unseen species model with Euler transformation was used to estimate a lower bound on total TCR beta diversity. TCRdb's own reprocessing of the public reads used fastp at Q25 and MiXCR and kept productive beta chains. Merged by CDR3 protein, the rows form single entries marked with the most common genes and DNA. TCRdb's processing, not the authors' own work, is the source of the V and J calls. The sample contains hundreds of thousands of distinct CDR3 sequences, approximately 30% of them found a single time. The top ten hold around 14% of the sample.

On this clonotype: Its antigen has not been determined. No base quality information exists; no much larger clone differs at one position.

This TCR was sampled from a woman aged 80 or older in good health. Input material: blood. This chain joins TRBV5-4 to TRBJ2-1; the D segment may tentatively be TRBD1 or TRBD2, each giving 5 matched bases. CDR3 region: CASSRRGARSSYNEQFF. The nucleotide sequence reads TGTGCCAGCAGCCGGAGAGGGGCCAGGTCCTCCTACAATGAGCAGTTCTTC.